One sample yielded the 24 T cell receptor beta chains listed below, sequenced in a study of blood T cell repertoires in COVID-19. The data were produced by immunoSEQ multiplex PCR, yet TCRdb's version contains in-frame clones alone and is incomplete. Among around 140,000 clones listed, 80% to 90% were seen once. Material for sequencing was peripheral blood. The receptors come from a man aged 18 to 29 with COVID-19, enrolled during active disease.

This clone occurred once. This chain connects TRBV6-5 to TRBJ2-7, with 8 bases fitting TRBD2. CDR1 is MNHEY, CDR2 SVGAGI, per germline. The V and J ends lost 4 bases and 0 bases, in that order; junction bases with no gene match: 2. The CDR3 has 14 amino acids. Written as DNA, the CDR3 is TGTGCCAGCAGTTTTGGGACTAGCTCCTACGAGCAGTACTTC. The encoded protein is CASSFGTSSYEQYF.

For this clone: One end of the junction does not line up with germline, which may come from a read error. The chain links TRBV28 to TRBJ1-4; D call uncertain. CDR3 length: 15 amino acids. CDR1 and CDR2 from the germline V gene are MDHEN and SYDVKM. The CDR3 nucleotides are TGTGCCAGCAGTTCCCCACGGCGGGTTCGGGAAAAACTGCTTTTT. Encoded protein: CASSSPRRVREKLLF.

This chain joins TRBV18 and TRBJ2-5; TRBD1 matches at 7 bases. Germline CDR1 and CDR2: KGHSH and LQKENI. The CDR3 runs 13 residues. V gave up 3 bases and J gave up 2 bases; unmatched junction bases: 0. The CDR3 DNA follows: TGTGCCAGCTCACCGGACAGGCAAGAGACCCAGTACTTC. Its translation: CASSPDRQETQYF.

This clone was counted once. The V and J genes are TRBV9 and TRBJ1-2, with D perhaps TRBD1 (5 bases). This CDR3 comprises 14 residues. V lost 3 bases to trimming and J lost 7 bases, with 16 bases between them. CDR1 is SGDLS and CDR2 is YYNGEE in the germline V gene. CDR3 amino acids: CASSEGVGFGGYTF. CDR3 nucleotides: TGTGCCAGCAGCGAAGGGGTTGGATTTGGTGGCTACACCTTC.

For the CDR3, the DNA is TGTGCCAGCAGCGTCGGACAGTCACCACTCCACGAGCAGTACTTC. Its protein product is CASSVGQSPLHEQYF. The V gene is TRBV9, the J gene TRBJ2-7, with D possibly TRBD1 on 6 matching bases. V lost 2 bases and J lost 5, with 17 bases in between. CDR1 SGDLS and CDR2 YYNGEE come from the germline V gene. The CDR3 is 15 amino acids. Full variable domain (rest looked up from reference TRBV9 and TRBJ2-7): DSGVTQTPKHLITATGQRVTLRCSPRSGDLSVYWYQQSLDQGLQFLIQYYNGEERAKGNILERFSAQQFPDLHSELNLSSLELGDSALYFCASSVGQSPLHEQYFGPGTRLTVT.

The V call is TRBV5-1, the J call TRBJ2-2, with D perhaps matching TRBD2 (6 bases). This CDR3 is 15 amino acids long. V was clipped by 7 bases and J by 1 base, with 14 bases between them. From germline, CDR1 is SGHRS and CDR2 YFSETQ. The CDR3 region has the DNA TGCGCCAGCCTCCGGGACTCAAGGAACACCGGGGAGCTGTTTTTT. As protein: CASLRDSRNTGELFF.

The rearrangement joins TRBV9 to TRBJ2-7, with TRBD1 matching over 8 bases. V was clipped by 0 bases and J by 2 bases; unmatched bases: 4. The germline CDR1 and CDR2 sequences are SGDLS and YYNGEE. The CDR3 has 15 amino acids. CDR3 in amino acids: CASSVALGQAYEQYF. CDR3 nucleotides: TGTGCCAGCAGCGTAGCCCTGGGACAGGCCTACGAGCAGTACTTC.

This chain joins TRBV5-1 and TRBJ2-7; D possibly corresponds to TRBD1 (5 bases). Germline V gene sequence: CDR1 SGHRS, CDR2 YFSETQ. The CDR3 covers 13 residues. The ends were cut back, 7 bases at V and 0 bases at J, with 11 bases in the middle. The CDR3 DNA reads TGCGCCAGCCGGCCAGGGTTCTCCTACGAGCAGTACTTC. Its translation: CASRPGFSYEQYF.

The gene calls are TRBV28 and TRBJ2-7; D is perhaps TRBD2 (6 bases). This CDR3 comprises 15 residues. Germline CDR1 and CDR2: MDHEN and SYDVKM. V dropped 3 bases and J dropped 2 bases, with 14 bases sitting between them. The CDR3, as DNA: TGTGCCAGCAGTTTCCACGGGAGTGGCGCCTACGAGCAGTACTTC. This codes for CASSFHGSGAYEQYF.

The CDR3 reads CASSFVTGELFF. CDR3 DNA: TGTGCCAGCAGCTTTGTAACCGGGGAGCTGTTTTTT. V is TRBV13 and J is TRBJ2-2; D call uncertain. The CDR3 is made up of 12 amino acids. V was clipped by 3 bases and J by 5 bases, with 4 bases between them. Germline values: CDR1 PRHDT, CDR2 FYEKMQ (reference sequence).

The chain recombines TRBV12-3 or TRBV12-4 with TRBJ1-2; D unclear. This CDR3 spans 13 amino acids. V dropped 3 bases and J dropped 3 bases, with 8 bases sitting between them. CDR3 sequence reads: CASSFSSDYGYTF. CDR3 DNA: TGTGCCAGCAGTTTTTCAAGCGACTATGGCTACACCTTC.

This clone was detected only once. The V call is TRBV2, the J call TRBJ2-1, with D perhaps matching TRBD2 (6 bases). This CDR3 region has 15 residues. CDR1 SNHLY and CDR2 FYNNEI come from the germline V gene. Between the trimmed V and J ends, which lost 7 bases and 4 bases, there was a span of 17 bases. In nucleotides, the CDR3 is TGTGCCAGCAAAAAGGGTAGCGGAGTTTACAATGAGCAGTTCTTC. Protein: CASKKGSGVYNEQFF.

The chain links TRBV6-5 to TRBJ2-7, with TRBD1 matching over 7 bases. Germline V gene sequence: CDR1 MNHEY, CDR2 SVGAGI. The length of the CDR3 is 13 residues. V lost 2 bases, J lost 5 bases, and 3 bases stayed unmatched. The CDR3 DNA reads TGTGCCAGCAGTTACAGGGGGCAAAACGAGCAGTACTTC. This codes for CASSYRGQNEQYF.

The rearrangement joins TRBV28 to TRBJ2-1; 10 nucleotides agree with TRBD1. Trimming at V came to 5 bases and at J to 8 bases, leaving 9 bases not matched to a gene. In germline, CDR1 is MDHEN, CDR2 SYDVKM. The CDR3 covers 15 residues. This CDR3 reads CASSRPGQGYHEQFF. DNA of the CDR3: TGTGCCAGCAGTCGACCGGGACAGGGGTACCATGAGCAGTTCTTC. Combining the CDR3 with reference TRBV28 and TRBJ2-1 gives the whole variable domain DVKVTQSSRYLVKRTGEKVFLECVQDMDHENMFWYRQDPGLGLRLIYFSYDVKMKEKGDIPEGYSVSREKKERFSLILESASTNQTSMYLCASSRPGQGYHEQFFGPGTRLTVL.

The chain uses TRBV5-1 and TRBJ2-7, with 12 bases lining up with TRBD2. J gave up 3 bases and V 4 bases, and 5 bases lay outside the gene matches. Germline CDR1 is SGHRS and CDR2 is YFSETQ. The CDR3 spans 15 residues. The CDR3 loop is CASSGGLAGSYEQYF. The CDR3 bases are TGCGCCAGCAGCGGGGGACTAGCGGGCAGCTACGAGCAGTACTTC. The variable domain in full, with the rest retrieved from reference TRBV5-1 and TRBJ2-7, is KAGVTQTPRYLIKTRGQQVTLSCSPISGHRSVSWYQQTPGQGLQFLFEYFSETQRNKGNFPGRFSGRQFSNSRSEMNVSTLELGDSALYLCASSGGLAGSYEQYFGPGTRLTVT.

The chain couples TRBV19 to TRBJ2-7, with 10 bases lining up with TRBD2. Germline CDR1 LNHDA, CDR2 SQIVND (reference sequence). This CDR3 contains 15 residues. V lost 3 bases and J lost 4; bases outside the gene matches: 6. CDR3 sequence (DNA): TGTGCCAGTAGTATTACGACTAGCGGGTGGTACGAGCAGTACTTC. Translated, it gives CASSITTSGWYEQYF.

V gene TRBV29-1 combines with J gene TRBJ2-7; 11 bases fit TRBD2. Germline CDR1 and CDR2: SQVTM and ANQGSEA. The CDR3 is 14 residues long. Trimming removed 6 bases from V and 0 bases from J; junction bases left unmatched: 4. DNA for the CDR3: TGCAGCGTAGCCGGGACTAGCGGCTCCTACGAGCAGTACTTC. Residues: CSVAGTSGSYEQYF.

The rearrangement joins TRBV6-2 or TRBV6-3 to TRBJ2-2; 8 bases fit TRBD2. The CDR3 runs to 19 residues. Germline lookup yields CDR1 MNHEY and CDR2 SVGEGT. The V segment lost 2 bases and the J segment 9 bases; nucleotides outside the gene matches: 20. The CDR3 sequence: CASSYPWGLLSGGERELFF. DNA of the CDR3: TGTGCCAGCAGTTACCCTTGGGGCCTCTTGTCGGGAGGGGAGCGGGAGCTGTTTTTT.

CDR3 loop: CASSRALGGSDTQYF. CDR3 DNA sequence: TGTGCCAGCAGCCGGGCTTTGGGGGGATCAGATACGCAGTATTTT. V usage is TRBV7-3 and J usage is TRBJ2-3; perhaps TRBD2 as D (6 bases). Germline values: CDR1 SGHTA, CDR2 FQGTGA. The V and J ends lost 5 bases and 4 bases respectively, with 16 bases between them. This CDR3 region has 15 residues.

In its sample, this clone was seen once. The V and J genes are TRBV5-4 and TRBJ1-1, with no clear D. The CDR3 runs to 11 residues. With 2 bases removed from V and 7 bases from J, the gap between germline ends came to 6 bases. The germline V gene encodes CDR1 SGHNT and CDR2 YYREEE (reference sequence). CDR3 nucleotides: TGTGCCAGCAGCTTTGCGGGTGAAGCTTTCTTT. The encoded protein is CASSFAGEAFF.

The CDR3 sequence: CASSPPGGSGIYNEQFF. As DNA, the CDR3 is TGCGCCAGCAGCCCCCCCGGGGGTAGCGGAATTTACAATGAGCAGTTCTTC. The chain recombines TRBV4-1 with TRBJ2-1; D is possibly TRBD2 (6 bases). V gave up 4 bases and J gave up 4 bases, with 20 bases separating them. The CDR3 totals 17 residues. Germline CDR1 and CDR2: MGHRA and YSYEKL.

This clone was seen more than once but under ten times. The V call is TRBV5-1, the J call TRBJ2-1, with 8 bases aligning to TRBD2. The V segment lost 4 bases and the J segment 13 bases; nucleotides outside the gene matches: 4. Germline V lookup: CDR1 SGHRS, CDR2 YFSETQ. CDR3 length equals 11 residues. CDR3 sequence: CASSQGLDQFF. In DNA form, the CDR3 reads TGCGCCAGCAGCCAGGGACTAGATCAGTTCTTC.

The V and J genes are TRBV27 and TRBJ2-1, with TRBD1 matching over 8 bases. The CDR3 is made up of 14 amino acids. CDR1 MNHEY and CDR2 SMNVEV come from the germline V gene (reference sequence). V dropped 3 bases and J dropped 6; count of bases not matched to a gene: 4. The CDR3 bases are TGTGCCAGCAGTTTCGCCACAGGGGGCAATGAGCAGTTCTTC. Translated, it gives CASSFATGGNEQFF.

The CDR3 sequence is CASSSRKRDSSYNEQFF. CDR3 nucleotides: TGTGCCAGCAGCTCAAGAAAGCGGGATTCCTCCTACAATGAGCAGTTCTTC. The rearrangement uses TRBV7-6 and TRBJ2-1; the match to TRBD2 covers 7 bases. This CDR3 region has 17 residues. The junction had 9 bases not matched to a gene; V was cut back by 4 bases and J by 0 bases. Per the germline V gene, CDR1 is SGHVS and CDR2 is FNYEAQ.